The clone carrying this T cell receptor (beta chain) was recorded many times. These data come from a study of neurological immune-mediated disorders. TCRdb independently ran MiXCR on the 5' RACE reads; one entry per CDR3 protein. The repertoire holds 26,000 or so distinct CDR3 sequences, with less than 15% as singletons. This clonotype was obtained from a man in his fifties or sixties in good health. The sequenced sample consisted of PBMCs.

The DNA of the CDR3 is TGTGCCAGCAGCCTAGGGACGTATAATGAAAAACTGTTTTTT. Its protein is CASSLGTYNEKLFF. This chain links TRBV9 with TRBJ1-4; D is perhaps TRBD1 (5 bases). The V gene's germline CDR1 is SGDLS and CDR2 YYNGEE. The V gene lost 4 bases and the J gene lost 4 bases, with 11 bases spanning the gap. This CDR3 has 14 amino acids.